Presented here are 18 T cell receptor beta chains from one specimen sequenced in a study of T cell responses to AZD1222 COVID-19 vaccine. The table came from immunoSEQ multiplex PCR; TCRdb's copy has only in-frame clones and leaves some out. The sample consists of more than 140,000 clones, roughly nine tenths of them appearing once. This specimen consisted of peripheral blood, obtained on day 0 of AZD1222 vaccination. These receptors all stem from an adult in good health.

The chain employs TRBV7-2 and TRBJ2-2; a weak D match, TRBD1 (8 bases). Trimming pared 4 bases from V and 9 bases from J, leaving 18 bases between. The CDR3 is made up of 15 amino acids. CDR1 is SGHTA and CDR2 is FQGNSA in the germline V gene. The CDR3 here is CASSWGGQELRELFF. For the CDR3, the DNA is TGTGCCAGCAGCTGGGGGGGACAGGAGCTGAGGGAGCTGTTTTTT.

J is TRBJ1-2 and V is TRBV10-3, with 7 positions matching TRBD1. With V trimmed by 0 bases and J by 1 base, 5 bases remained unmatched. Germline assignment: CDR1 ENHRY and CDR2 SYGVKD. The CDR3 runs 16 residues. CDR3 in amino acids: CAISESGQAFNYGYTF. CDR3 DNA sequence: TGTGCCATCAGTGAGTCCGGACAGGCTTTTAACTATGGCTACACCTTC.

In its sample, this clone was seen many times. V gene TRBV29-1 combines with J gene TRBJ2-3; D might be TRBD1 (6 bases). V gave up 4 bases and J gave up 2 bases, with 13 bases separating them. CDR1 and CDR2 (germline): SQVTM, ANQGSEA. The CDR3 is made up of 14 amino acids. The DNA for the CDR3 is TGCAGCGTTGTGGGACACGGAAACACAGATACGCAGTATTTT. It yields the protein CSVVGHGNTDTQYF.

The chain employs TRBV7-2 and TRBJ2-5; TRBD1 matches 9 bases. Per germline, CDR1 SGHTA and CDR2 FQGNSA. After removal of 1 base from V and 4 bases from J, the junction contained 4 bases not matched to a gene. This CDR3 is built from 15 residues. The CDR3 DNA reads as TGTGCCAGCAGCTTAGGGGACAGGGAACGAGAGACCCAGTACTTC. Protein product: CASSLGDRERETQYF.

The chain links TRBV19 to TRBJ2-1; D might be TRBD1 or TRBD2, each matching 6 bases. Trimming cost V 5 bases and J 5 bases, with 16 bases left between them. Germline V lookup: CDR1 LNHDA, CDR2 SQIVND (reference sequence). The CDR3 has 15 amino acids. The CDR3 nucleotides are TGTGCCAGTAGTCTGGGGGGCGAGATCCACAATGAGCAGTTCTTC. Translating gives CASSLGGEIHNEQFF.

This chain joins TRBV24-1 and TRBJ2-3; D call uncertain. CDR3 size: 14 residues. Deletions cut 5 bases from V and 2 bases from J, with 10 bases between. Germline-derived CDR1 and CDR2 are KGHDR and SFDVKD. CDR3 in DNA: TGTGCCACCAGTGGTGACCTGGACACAGATACGCAGTATTTT. It is translated as CATSGDLDTDTQYF.

Turning to this clone: This sample also contains other DNA sequences that code for the same CDR3. The V call is TRBV11-2, the J call TRBJ1-2; 10 nucleotides line up with TRBD1. Trimming at V came to 5 bases and at J to 8 bases, leaving 5 bases not matched to a gene. The CDR3 consists of 13 residues. The germline V gene has CDR1 SGHAT and CDR2 FQNNGV. The CDR3 spells CASSPDRGEGYTF. The CDR3 DNA reads as TGTGCCAGCAGCCCGGACAGGGGGGAAGGCTACACCTTC.

The chain couples TRBV3-1 (or the pseudogene TRBV3-2) to TRBJ2-1; D is possibly TRBD1 or TRBD2 (5 bases each). Trimming left V 0 bases short and J 12 bases short, with 9 bases between. This CDR3 contains 12 residues. Germline CDR1 is LGHDT and CDR2 is YNNKEL (reference sequence). CDR3 nucleotide sequence: TGTGCCAGCAGCCAAGATCAGAGGGGGCAGTTCTTC. This translates into CASSQDQRGQFF.

This CDR3 is CASPGLASTGELFF. The CDR3 region has the DNA TGTGCCAGCCCAGGACTAGCGAGCACCGGGGAGCTGTTTTTT. The chain employs TRBV6-4 and TRBJ2-2, with 9 bases identical to TRBD2. V shed 8 bases, J shed 4 bases, and the junction held 5 bases outside the gene matches. The germline V gene encodes CDR1 MRHNA and CDR2 SNTAGT. The CDR3 is made up of 14 amino acids.

This chain uses TRBV7-9 with TRBJ2-1, with 7 bases lining up with TRBD2. This CDR3 has 12 amino acids. Germline V lookup: CDR1 SEHNR, CDR2 FQNEAQ (reference sequence). Germline trimming cut 3 bases from V and 15 bases from J; bases unmatched to any gene: 8. The CDR3 sequence is CASSFYGRWLFF. The CDR3 DNA is TGTGCCAGCAGCTTTTACGGGAGGTGGCTGTTCTTC.

The chain joins TRBV19 to TRBJ1-5, with D unclear. V lost 4 bases and J lost 0, with 4 bases in between. Looked up from germline, CDR1 is LNHDA and CDR2 is SQIVND (reference sequence). The CDR3 has 13 amino acids. The DNA of the CDR3 is TGTGCCAGTAGTACTCTTAGCAATCAGCCCCAGCATTTT. It encodes CASSTLSNQPQHF. The variable domain in full, completed from reference TRBV19 and TRBJ1-5, reads DGGITQSPKYLFRKEGQNVTLSCEQNLNHDAMYWYRQDPGQGLRLIYYSQIVNDFQKGDIAEGYSVSREKKESFPLTVTSAQKNPTAFYLCASSTLSNQPQHFGDGTRLSIL.

This chain connects TRBV19 to TRBJ2-3; perhaps TRBD2 as D (7 bases). Germline V gene sequence: CDR1 LNHDA, CDR2 SQIVND (reference sequence). V was clipped by 3 bases and J by 7 bases, with 17 bases between them. The CDR3 is made up of 15 amino acids. In DNA, the CDR3 is TGTGCCAGTAGTATGGGAGGGGGGGGCGCCTATACGCAGTATTTT. This gives the protein CASSMGGGGAYTQYF.

This sequence joins TRBV7-9 and TRBJ1-1; D is unresolved. Trimming shortened V by 3 bases and J by 1 base, and 9 bases separated the two germline ends. The CDR3 is 14 amino acids. Looked up from germline, CDR1 is SEHNR and CDR2 is FQNEAQ (reference sequence). CDR3 residues: CASSLRVKNTEAFF. In DNA, the CDR3 is TGTGCCAGCAGCTTGCGGGTTAAGAACACTGAAGCTTTCTTT.

The V and J genes are TRBV7-2 and TRBJ1-2; D is unresolved. The germline V gene encodes CDR1 SGHTA and CDR2 FQGNSA. The CDR3 has 16 residues. The V gene lost 0 bases and the J gene lost 7 bases, with 18 bases spanning the gap. The CDR3 bases are TGTGCCAGCAGCTTAGCGGAGGCTGTCCGGAGTGGTGGCTACACCTTC. This sequence encodes CASSLAEAVRSGGYTF.

This rearrangement joins TRBV7-2 to TRBJ1-1; TRBD1 aligns across 8 bases. V dropped 5 bases and J dropped 7; count of bases not matched to a gene: 6. The CDR3 is 13 amino acids. The germline V gene encodes CDR1 SGHTA and CDR2 FQGNSA. CDR3 in amino acids: CASSVTGVGEAFF. The CDR3 DNA is TGTGCCAGCAGCGTGACAGGGGTGGGTGAAGCTTTCTTT.

The rearrangement links TRBV9 to TRBJ2-2; D is undetermined. The length of the CDR3 is 14 residues. The ends were cut back, 4 bases at V and 0 bases at J, with 7 bases in the middle. Germline V gene sequence: CDR1 SGDLS, CDR2 YYNGEE. The CDR3 protein is CASSPKANTGELFF. The CDR3 coding sequence is TGTGCCAGCAGCCCCAAGGCGAACACCGGGGAGCTGTTTTTT.

This sequence joins TRBV4-1 and TRBJ2-1; TRBD2 is a possible D gene (6 bases). The CDR3 is 16 amino acids. Germline V gene lookup returns CDR1 MGHRA and CDR2 YSYEKL. Between the trimmed V and J ends, which lost 3 bases and 5 bases, there was a span of 17 bases. CDR3 DNA: TGCGCCAGCAGCCAGGGCGGGGCAGGGACGGACAATGAGCAGTTCTTC. This codes for CASSQGGAGTDNEQFF.

This clone appeared once. The CDR3: CASRMIGGAYGYTF. The CDR3, as DNA: TGCGCCAGCAGAATGATAGGGGGGGCCTATGGCTACACCTTC. The V and J genes are TRBV4-1 and TRBJ1-2, with a possible D match to TRBD1 (6 bases). Per germline, CDR1 MGHRA and CDR2 YSYEKL. Trimming stripped 6 bases from V and 4 bases from J, with 15 bases between. This CDR3 comprises 14 residues.